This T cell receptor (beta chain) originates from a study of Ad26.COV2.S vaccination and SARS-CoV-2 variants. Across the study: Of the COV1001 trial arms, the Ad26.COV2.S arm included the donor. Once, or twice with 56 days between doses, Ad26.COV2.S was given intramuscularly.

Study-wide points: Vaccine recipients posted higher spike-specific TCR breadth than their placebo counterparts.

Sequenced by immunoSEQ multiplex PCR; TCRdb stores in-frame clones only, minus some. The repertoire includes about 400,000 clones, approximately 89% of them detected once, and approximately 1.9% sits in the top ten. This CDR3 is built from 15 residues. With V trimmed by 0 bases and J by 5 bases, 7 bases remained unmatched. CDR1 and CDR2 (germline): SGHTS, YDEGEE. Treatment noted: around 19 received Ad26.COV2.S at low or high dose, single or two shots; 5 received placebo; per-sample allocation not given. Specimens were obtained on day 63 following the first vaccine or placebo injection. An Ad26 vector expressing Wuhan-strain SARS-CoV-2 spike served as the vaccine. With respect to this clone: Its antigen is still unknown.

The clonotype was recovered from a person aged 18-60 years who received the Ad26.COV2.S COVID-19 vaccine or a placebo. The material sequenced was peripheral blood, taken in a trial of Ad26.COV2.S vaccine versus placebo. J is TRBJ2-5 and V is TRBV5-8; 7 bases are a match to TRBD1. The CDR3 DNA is TGTGCCAGCAGCTTGGACGGCCCAGGGGGTGAGACCCAGTACTTC. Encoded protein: CASSLDGPGGETQYF.